These 18 T cell receptor beta chains were sequenced from one sample in a study of blood T cells in healthy people across ages. Then a second PCR, running about 6 to 12 cycles, was carried out with a sample-barcoded 5' primer and a J-beta primer mix. TCRdb re-analysed the 5' RACE reads in MiXCR, keeping a single row per CDR3 protein. The table includes over 550,000 distinct CDR3 sequences, approximately 30% detected once. Source material: blood. Every receptor here comes from a woman of 80 years or more in good health.

This clonotype has at least ten counts. The V gene is TRBV15, the J gene TRBJ2-1; 9 bases map to TRBD2. Germline CDR1 is LNHNV and CDR2 is YYDKDF (reference sequence). The length of the CDR3 is 17 residues. Trimming removed 3 bases from V and 1 base from J; junction bases left unmatched: 7. The CDR3 protein is CATSSAIAGVSYNEQFF. DNA for the CDR3: TGTGCCACCAGCAGCGCGATAGCGGGGGTTTCCTACAATGAGCAGTTCTTC.

This clonotype was observed many times. The rearrangement joins TRBV5-5 to TRBJ1-2; 7 nucleotides match TRBD1. The CDR3 runs 15 residues. Unmatched junction bases numbered 11, after V lost 5 bases and J lost 4 bases. Germline CDR1 reads SGHKS; CDR2 reads YYEKEE (reference sequence). The CDR3 region has the DNA TGTGCCAGCAGATTTGGACAGGAGACCTTCTATGGCTACACCTTC. It yields the protein CASRFGQETFYGYTF.

This clonotype was detected ten times or more. The rearrangement joins TRBV20-1 to TRBJ2-7; D gene uncertain. Trimming shortened V by 1 base and J by 3 bases, and 16 bases separated the two germline ends. This CDR3 spans 15 amino acids. CDR1 and CDR2 from the germline V gene are DFQATT and SNEGSKA (reference sequence). The chain's CDR3 is CSARVLQLSHYEQYF. CDR3 sequence (DNA): TGCAGTGCTAGAGTGTTACAGTTATCGCACTACGAGCAGTACTTC.

This clonotype has just a few counts. The chain's CDR3 is CSHLAGGSEQFF. In nucleotides, the CDR3 is TGCAGCCATCTAGCGGGGGGGTCCGAGCAGTTCTTC. V is TRBV29-1 and J is TRBJ2-1; 12 bases map to TRBD2. The ends lost 8 bases at V and 10 bases at J; junction bases unmatched: 6. Looked up from germline, CDR1 is SQVTM and CDR2 is ANQGSEA. This CDR3 has 12 residues.

This clonotype was found a few times. The rearrangement links TRBV10-3 to TRBJ2-5; a weak D match, TRBD1 (5 bases). The CDR3 contains 12 residues. Germline CDR1 is ENHRY and CDR2 is SYGVKD. V was clipped by 8 bases and J by 11 bases, with 18 bases between them. The CDR3 bases are TGTGCCATCGGGGCGAACTACAATGAGCAGTACTTC. Protein product: CAIGANYNEQYF.

This clonotype came up a few times. A single base separates this from a much larger clone, so it may be a read error. The J gene is TRBJ1-1, the V gene TRBV6-6; a weak D match, TRBD1 (5 bases). Trimming cost V 2 bases and J 1 base, with 8 bases left between them. The germline V gene has CDR1 MNHNY and CDR2 SVGAGI (reference sequence). The CDR3 length is 14 residues. The DNA of the CDR3 is TGTGCCAGCAGTTACGGGGGAAGGAACACTGAAGCTTTCTTT. Protein sequence: CASSYGGRNTEAFF.

For this clonotype: It may be a read error: a sequence one base away is much more abundant. V is TRBV6-5 and J is TRBJ2-7, with D possibly matching TRBD1 (6 bases). The CDR3 is made up of 13 amino acids. CDR1 and CDR2 (germline): MNHEY, SVGAGI. The V and J ends lost 5 bases and 3 bases respectively, with 11 bases between them. The CDR3 bases are TGTGCCAGCAGTAAAGGACAGCGCTACGAGCAGTACTTC. Its translation: CASSKGQRYEQYF.

On this clonotype itself: At one end, the junction sequence differs from germline, possibly due to a read error. The V and J genes are TRBV29-1 and TRBJ1-1; no definite D call. CDR1 and CDR2 (germline): SQVTM, ANQGSEA. This CDR3 has 14 amino acids. DNA of the CDR3: TGCAGCGCCCACCCCATCATGGGGAACACTGAGGCTTTCTTT. Protein product: CSAHPIMGNTEAFF. Full variable domain (remainder filled in from reference TRBV29-1 and TRBJ1-1): SAVISQKPSRDICQRGTSLTIQCQVDSQVTMMFWYRQQPGQSLTLIATANQGSEATYESGFVIDKFPISRPNLTFSTLTVSNMSPEDSSIYLCSAHPIMGNTEAFFGQGTRLTVV.

The chain has TRBV5-1 and TRBJ1-1; TRBD1 is a possible D gene (5 bases). There are 13 residues in the CDR3. The germline gives CDR1 SGHRS, CDR2 YFSETQ. V was pared by 5 bases and J by 4 bases, with 12 bases between. CDR3 sequence reads: CASSGAEGTEAFF. The CDR3 DNA sequence: TGCGCCAGCAGTGGGGCAGAGGGCACTGAAGCTTTCTTT.

This clonotype showed up many times. This chain joins TRBV5-6 and TRBJ1-1; D ambiguous. V was shortened by 0 bases and J by 4 bases, with 13 bases between the two germline ends. Germline CDR1 SGHDT, CDR2 YYEEEE. CDR3 size: 15 residues. The CDR3 spells CASSLEASGGTEAFF. The CDR3 DNA is TGTGCCAGCAGCTTGGAGGCTTCGGGAGGCACTGAAGCTTTCTTT.

As concerns this clonotype: A read error may be the cause here, since a much bigger clone is one base away. The gene calls are TRBV7-2 and TRBJ2-1, with D maybe TRBD2 (5 bases). CDR1 SGHTA and CDR2 FQGNSA come from the germline V gene. The CDR3 consists of 15 residues. The CDR3 here is CASSLDYGSGNGQFF. The DNA of the CDR3 is TGTGCCAGCAGCTTAGACTACGGATCGGGGAATGGGCAGTTCTTC. Together with reference TRBV7-2 and TRBJ2-1, the CDR3 gives the full variable domain: GAGVSQSPSNKVTEKGKDVELRCDPISGHTALYWYRQSLGQGLEFLIYFQGNSAPDKSGLPSDRFSAERTGGSVSTLTIQRTQQEDSAVYLCASSLDYGSGNGQFFGPGTRLTVL.

This rearrangement joins TRBV20-1 to TRBJ2-1; D ambiguous. The DNA end lines up better with TRBJ2-7; the J call may be wrong. The length of the CDR3 is 14 residues. The germline V gene has CDR1 DFQATT and CDR2 SNEGSKA (reference sequence). CDR3 sequence reads: CSTLDSSSYNEQYF. CDR3 DNA: TGCAGTACTCTTGACTCCTCCTCCTACAATGAGCAGTACTTC.

This clonotype was detected a few times. The chain carries TRBV28 and TRBJ1-1; no firm D call. Germline values: CDR1 MDHEN, CDR2 SYDVKM. This CDR3 is built from 11 residues. Trimming took 7 bases from V and 7 from J, leaving 10 bases between them. The CDR3 loop is CASTLAYEAFF. CDR3 nucleotide sequence: TGTGCCAGCACCCTGGCCTATGAAGCTTTCTTT.

Concerning this clonotype itself: A much larger clone sits a single nucleotide away, making a read error possible. V is TRBV12-3 or TRBV12-4 and J is TRBJ1-6; possibly TRBD1 for D (5 bases). This CDR3 spans 16 amino acids. This CDR3 is CASSLRQGGTSSPPHF. The CDR3 DNA sequence: TGTGCCAGCAGTTTAAGGCAGGGAGGCACAAGTTCACCCCCCCACTTT.

This clonotype was recorded many times. The chain carries TRBV5-1 and TRBJ2-3; D possibly uses TRBD1 or TRBD2 (5 bases each). CDR1 is SGHRS and CDR2 is YFSETQ in the germline V gene. Trimming took 2 bases from V and 5 from J, leaving 15 bases between them. This CDR3 contains 15 residues. The CDR3 DNA sequence: TGCGCCAGCAGCTTAGGGGACCTCCTAGTAGATACGCAGTATTTT. Its translation: CASSLGDLLVDTQYF.

There are many counts of this clonotype. The rearrangement joins TRBV20-1 to TRBJ2-5; D tentatively fits TRBD1 or TRBD2 (5 bases each). The germline V gene has CDR1 DFQATT and CDR2 SNEGSKA (reference sequence). This CDR3 has 11 amino acids. V was clipped by 5 bases and J by 5 bases, with 9 bases between them. The CDR3 loop is CSAGEGETQYF. The CDR3 region has the DNA TGCAGTGCTGGCGAGGGGGAGACCCAGTACTTC.

The chain is built from TRBV29-1 and TRBJ1-2; D uncertain. From germline, CDR1 is SQVTM and CDR2 ANQGSEA. Trimming shortened V by 7 bases and J by 1 base, and 10 bases separated the two germline ends. The CDR3 spans 12 residues. CDR3 coding DNA: TGCAGCGCCTTTACAGTTAACTATGGCTACACCTTC. This gives the protein CSAFTVNYGYTF.

As to this clonotype: This could be a read error, since a much larger clone is one nucleotide away. In DNA form, the CDR3 reads TGTGCCAGCAGTTCAAGCGGGGGCCGGGGAGAGACCCAGTTCTTC. Translation gives CASSSSGGRGETQFF. The V and J genes are TRBV7-3 and TRBJ2-1; TRBD2 aligns across 8 bases. The V gene end was trimmed by 6 bases and the J gene end by 13 bases; junction bases not matched to a gene: 17. This CDR3 contains 15 residues. Germline V lookup: CDR1 SGHTA, CDR2 FQGTGA.